The clone carrying this T cell receptor beta chain has more than one count but fewer than ten. Antigen specificity is unknown. The entry originates in a study of cytomegalovirus exposure and HLA in healthy donors. The CDR3 loop spans 13 amino acids. The ends were cut back, 4 bases at V and 2 bases at J, with 9 bases in the middle. Germline V gene sequence: CDR1 SGHTA, CDR2 FQGNSA. The data were produced by immunoSEQ multiplex PCR, yet TCRdb's version contains in-frame clones alone and is incomplete. In the table there are about 270,000 clones, about 86% of which are singletons. Study observations and caveats: There were about 160 TCR beta chains listed as cytomegalovirus-associated.

Sequencing input: PBMCs. This TCR was recovered from a woman between 18 and 29 years old in good health and CMV-seronegative. This sequence joins TRBV7-2 and TRBJ2-7; TRBD2 might be the D (5 bases). DNA of the CDR3: TGTGCCAGCAGCTCAATAGCGACCTACGAGCAGTACTTC. It translates to CASSSIATYEQYF.